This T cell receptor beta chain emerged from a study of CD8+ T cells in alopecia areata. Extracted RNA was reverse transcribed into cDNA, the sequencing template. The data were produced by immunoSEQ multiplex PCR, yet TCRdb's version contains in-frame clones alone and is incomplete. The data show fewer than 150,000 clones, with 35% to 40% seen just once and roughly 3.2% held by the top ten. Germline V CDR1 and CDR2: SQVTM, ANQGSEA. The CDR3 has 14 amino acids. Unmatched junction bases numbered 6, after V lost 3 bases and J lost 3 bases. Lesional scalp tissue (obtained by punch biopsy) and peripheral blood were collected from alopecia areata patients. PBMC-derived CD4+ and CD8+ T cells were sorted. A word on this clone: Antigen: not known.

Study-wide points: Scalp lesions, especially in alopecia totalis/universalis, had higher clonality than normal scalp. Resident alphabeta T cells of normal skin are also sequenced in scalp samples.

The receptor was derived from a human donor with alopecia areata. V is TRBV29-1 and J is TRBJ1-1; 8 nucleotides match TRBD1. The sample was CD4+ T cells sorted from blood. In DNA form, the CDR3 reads TGCAGCGTTGAGGTCAGGGGGCAATACACTGAAGCTTTCTTT. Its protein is CSVEVRGQYTEAFF.